This T cell receptor beta chain comes out of a study of immune evolution from preneoplasia to lung adenocarcinoma. The CDR3 sequence is 13 residues long. In germline, CDR1 is MNHNS, CDR2 SASEGT. V was clipped by 1 base and J by 2 bases, with 6 bases between them. Using immunoSEQ multiplex PCR, the repertoire was profiled, and TCRdb retains in-frame clones only, with some absent. The sample comprises about 7,800 clones, around 77% of which are singletons, and roughly 10% rests with the top ten. Patients had resection in Japan or China between the mid-2010s and the late 2010s. The source of this sequence is a donor aged 70 or over with lung adenocarcinoma. Some clones in this sample may be carry-over from other donors' samples. The chain joins TRBV6-1 to TRBJ2-7; D unresolved. Source material: FFPE lung adenocarcinoma in situ tissue. CDR3 sequence reads: CASSEVMAYEQYF. The DNA for the CDR3 is TGTGCCAGCAGTGAAGTGATGGCCTACGAGCAGTACTTC.